This entry features one T cell receptor (beta chain) sequence. These data belong to a study of cytomegalovirus exposure and HLA in healthy donors. It was with 60 Vbeta and 13 Jbeta primers that the PCR ran. The assay was immunoSEQ multiplex PCR, and TCRdb's table has in-frame clones only and misses some. The sample includes about 240,000 clones, roughly 78% seen only once; the top ten take around 0.45%. This clonotype was sampled from a boy aged 5 to 17 in good health and CMV-seronegative. Material: PBMCs.

This chain's CDR3 is CASSYTWTDPSGFF. In DNA, the CDR3 is TGTGCCAGCAGTTACACCTGGACAGACCCCTCGGGTTTCTTT. J is TRBJ1-1 and V is TRBV6-5; possibly TRBD1 for D (6 bases). With 2 bases removed from V and 13 bases from J, the gap between germline ends came to 20 bases. The CDR3 covers 14 residues. Per the germline V gene, CDR1 is MNHEY and CDR2 is SVGAGI.